The 2 T cell receptor beta chains listed next were all sequenced from one sample in a study of blood T cell repertoires in COVID-19. The assay was immunoSEQ multiplex PCR, and TCRdb's table has in-frame clones only and misses some. The sample holds about 26,000 clones, about 77% seen once. Sequencing was done on a sample of peripheral blood. Every receptor here comes from a man older than 75 with active or convalescent COVID-19.

This chain links TRBV15 with TRBJ2-5; TRBD1 is a possible D gene (6 bases). Deletions cut 2 bases from V and 3 bases from J, with 19 bases between. The germline V gene has CDR1 LNHNV and CDR2 YYDKDF (reference sequence). The length of the CDR3 is 17 residues. In nucleotides, the CDR3 is TGTGCCACCAGCAGATCCCTAACGCAGGGGCCCAAAGAGACCCAGTACTTC. It yields the protein CATSRSLTQGPKETQYF.

The chain carries TRBV2 and TRBJ2-7; D uncertain. From germline, CDR1 is SNHLY and CDR2 FYNNEI. The V end was cut by 7 bases, the J end by 3 bases, with 10 bases between. The CDR3 consists of 12 residues. The CDR3 region is CASTFRVYEQYF. In nucleotides, the CDR3 is TGTGCCAGCACTTTTCGGGTCTACGAGCAGTACTTC. Full variable domain (remainder filled in from reference TRBV2 and TRBJ2-7): EPEVTQTPSHQVTQMGQEVILRCVPISNHLYFYWYRQILGQKVEFLVSFYNNEISEKSEIFDDQFSVERPDGSNFTLKIRSTKLEDSAMYFCASTFRVYEQYFGPGTRLTVT.